The 26 T cell receptor beta chains in this list originate from one sample, sequenced in a study of cytomegalovirus exposure and HLA in healthy donors. The PCR made use of 60 Vbeta and 13 Jbeta primers. TCRdb's table, derived via immunoSEQ multiplex PCR, lists solely in-frame clones and lacks some. This sample has about 160,000 clones, with roughly 70% found just once. Sequenced: PBMCs. Source of these receptors: a man between 35 and 55 years old in good health and CMV-seropositive.

V and J are TRBV11-2 and TRBJ1-3; unclear D gene. Trimming took 6 bases from V and 2 from J, leaving 14 bases between them. The CDR3 has 15 amino acids. Germline lookup yields CDR1 SGHAT and CDR2 FQNNGV. The CDR3 bases are TGTGCCAGCAGGGAGGACTTCGGCACTGGAAACACCATATATTTT. Translation gives CASREDFGTGNTIYF.

The rearrangement joins TRBV5-1 to TRBJ1-4, with 9 bases aligning to TRBD1. Germline assignment: CDR1 SGHRS and CDR2 YFSETQ. V dropped 4 bases and J dropped 8; count of bases not matched to a gene: 6. CDR3 length equals 14 residues. The CDR3 here is CASSPQGAREKLFF. In DNA, the CDR3 is TGCGCCAGCAGCCCACAGGGGGCGAGAGAAAAACTGTTTTTT.

The sample holds a few counts of this clone. Other DNA sequences of this sample code for an identical CDR3. This chain links TRBV7-2 with TRBJ2-5; no clear D gene. The length of the CDR3 is 14 residues. Germline lookup yields CDR1 SGHTA and CDR2 FQGNSA. With 1 base removed from V and 2 bases from J, the gap between germline ends came to 8 bases. The CDR3 region is CASSLGARQETQYF. The CDR3 DNA sequence: TGTGCCAGCAGCTTAGGGGCTCGTCAAGAGACCCAGTACTTC. The full variable domain, completed using reference TRBV7-2 and TRBJ2-5, is GAGVSQSPSNKVTEKGKDVELRCDPISGHTALYWYRQSLGQGLEFLIYFQGNSAPDKSGLPSDRFSAERTGGSVSTLTIQRTQQEDSAVYLCASSLGARQETQYFGPGTRLLVL.

The chain is built from TRBV9 and TRBJ2-6, with a possible D match to TRBD2 (5 bases). The CDR3 has 13 amino acids. V lost 7 bases, J lost 0 bases, and 5 bases lay in between. Looked up from germline, CDR1 is SGDLS and CDR2 is YYNGEE. Here the CDR3 DNA reads TGTGCCAGCGGGAGCTCTGGGGCCAACGTCCTGACTTTC. Its protein is CASGSSGANVLTF.

The genes are TRBV7-8 and TRBJ2-5; TRBD2 is a possible D gene (5 bases). The length of the CDR3 is 14 residues. Trimming cost V 1 base and J 4 bases, with 10 bases left between them. The germline V gene has CDR1 SGHVS and CDR2 FQNEAQ. Here the CDR3 DNA reads TGTGCCAGCAGCTTAGGCGGGCGCGGAGAGACCCAGTACTTC. Its protein product is CASSLGGRGETQYF.

This rearrangement joins TRBV4-1 to TRBJ2-2; D is unresolved. This CDR3 is built from 15 residues. V was clipped by 0 bases and J by 4 bases, with 9 bases between them. Germline assignment: CDR1 MGHRA and CDR2 YSYEKL. The CDR3 region has the DNA TGCGCCAGCAGCCAAGATCGGGTTACCACCGGGGAGCTGTTTTTT. Protein sequence: CASSQDRVTTGELFF.

The chain links TRBV19 to TRBJ2-1; 12 bases are shared with TRBD2. Germline V CDR1 and CDR2: LNHDA, SQIVND (reference sequence). Trimming cost V 7 bases and J 8 bases; bases outside gene matches: 6. The CDR3 is 14 residues long. The DNA for the CDR3 is TGTGCCAGTACACAACTAGCGGGAGGCGATGAGCAGTTCTTC. Residues: CASTQLAGGDEQFF. Supplemented by reference TRBV19 and TRBJ2-1, the full variable domain reads DGGITQSPKYLFRKEGQNVTLSCEQNLNHDAMYWYRQDPGQGLRLIYYSQIVNDFQKGDIAEGYSVSREKKESFPLTVTSAQKNPTAFYLCASTQLAGGDEQFFGPGTRLTVL.

The chain uses TRBV13 and TRBJ1-1; 9 bases agree with TRBD1. Germline V gene lookup returns CDR1 PRHDT and CDR2 FYEKMQ (reference sequence). This CDR3 spans 13 amino acids. V shed 3 bases and J 8 bases; nucleotides not matched to a gene: 4. CDR3 region: CASSFTTGGEAFF. In nucleotides, the CDR3 is TGTGCCAGCAGCTTTACGACAGGGGGAGAAGCTTTCTTT.

V gene TRBV6-1 combines with J gene TRBJ2-7, with D uncertain. V was clipped by 4 bases and J by 6 bases, with 4 bases between them. Germline V gene sequence: CDR1 MNHNS, CDR2 SASEGT. This CDR3 has 10 residues. CDR3 in amino acids: CASSASEQYF. The CDR3 region has the DNA TGTGCCAGCAGTGCTTCCGAGCAGTACTTC.

V gene TRBV6-5 combines with J gene TRBJ2-5; 9 nucleotides line up with TRBD1. The end of the DNA is better explained by TRBJ2-7, so the J call may be wrong. The CDR3 length is 15 residues. Germline V gives CDR1 MNHEY, CDR2 SVGAGI. CDR3 sequence (DNA): TGTGCCAGCAGTTCGCCCGGGACAGGGCTGTACGAGCAGTACTTC. Protein product: CASSSPGTGLYEQYF.

The rearrangement uses TRBV28 and TRBJ1-2; D is ambiguous. This CDR3 region has 14 residues. The germline CDR1 and CDR2 sequences are MDHEN and SYDVKM. Trimming took off 2 bases at V and 4 bases at J, with 11 bases between the two ends. Here the CDR3 reads CASSLVGGGYGYTF. The CDR3 nucleotides read TGTGCCAGCAGTTTAGTAGGAGGAGGCTATGGCTACACCTTC.

The chain couples TRBV2 to TRBJ2-7; D is ambiguous. CDR3 length: 12 amino acids. Trimming pared 6 bases from V and 4 bases from J, leaving 10 bases between. The germline V gene encodes CDR1 SNHLY and CDR2 FYNNEI. For the CDR3, the DNA is TGTGCCAGCAGCGCGACCGGGTACGAGCAGTACTTC. Translated: CASSATGYEQYF.

This clone was picked up a small number of times. The chain links TRBV6-5 to TRBJ2-3, with TRBD1 as a possible D gene (5 bases). The CDR3 is 13 amino acids. The V gene's germline CDR1 is MNHEY and CDR2 SVGAGI. V lost 10 bases and J lost 2, with 13 bases in between. The CDR3 region is CATTDSSTDTQYF. The DNA for the CDR3 is TGTGCCACTACCGACAGTTCCACAGATACGCAGTATTTT.

V gene TRBV13 combines with J gene TRBJ1-1, with D possibly matching TRBD1 (5 bases). CDR3 size: 17 residues. The V gene lost 1 base and the J gene lost 0 bases, with 15 bases spanning the gap. The V gene's germline CDR1 is PRHDT and CDR2 FYEKMQ (reference sequence). CDR3 DNA sequence: TGTGCCAGCAGCTTAGAATATCGGGGGGTGGTGAACACTGAAGCTTTCTTT. The encoded protein is CASSLEYRGVVNTEAFF. Combining the CDR3 with reference TRBV13 and TRBJ1-1 gives the whole variable domain AAGVIQSPRHLIKEKRETATLKCYPIPRHDTVYWYQQGPGQDPQFLISFYEKMQSDKGSIPDRFSAQQFSDYHSELNMSSLELGDSALYFCASSLEYRGVVNTEAFFGQGTRLTVV.

This clone was counted only a few times. This chain uses TRBV6-1 with TRBJ1-2; 7 nucleotides align to TRBD1. The CDR3 length is 13 residues. The V segment lost 3 bases and the J segment 2 bases; nucleotides outside the gene matches: 0. CDR1 is MNHNS, CDR2 SASEGT, per germline. DNA of the CDR3: TGTGCCAGCAGTGACAGGGGGAACTATGGCTACACCTTC. As protein: CASSDRGNYGYTF.

The table lists this clone with a count of one. The V and J genes are TRBV7-9 and TRBJ1-2; 11 nucleotides agree with TRBD1. V gave up 3 bases and J gave up 6 bases; unmatched junction bases: 0. This CDR3 has 13 amino acids. Germline V gene lookup returns CDR1 SEHNR and CDR2 FQNEAQ (reference sequence). CDR3 protein: CASSLGQGDGYTF. The DNA of the CDR3 is TGTGCCAGCAGCTTGGGACAGGGGGATGGCTACACCTTC.

V is TRBV5-4 and J is TRBJ2-1, with D possibly TRBD2 on 5 matching bases. Trimming pared 3 bases from V and 0 bases from J, leaving 13 bases between. CDR1 SGHNT and CDR2 YYREEE come from the germline V gene (reference sequence). This CDR3 spans 16 amino acids. The chain's CDR3 is CASSSMASFSYNEQFF. The DNA for the CDR3 is TGTGCCAGCAGCTCTATGGCTAGCTTCTCCTACAATGAGCAGTTCTTC.

The chain recombines TRBV6-1 with TRBJ1-5, with TRBD1 as a possible D gene (5 bases). The germline CDR1 and CDR2 sequences are MNHNS and SASEGT. There are 15 residues in the CDR3. Trimming took off 0 bases at V and 4 bases at J, with 10 bases between the two ends. The DNA for the CDR3 is TGTGCCAGCAGTGAAGCAGGGGCCCCTAATCAGCCCCAGCATTTT. Protein product: CASSEAGAPNQPQHF.

The chain joins TRBV30 to TRBJ2-7; TRBD2 matches at 10 bases. The germline gives CDR1 GTSNPN, CDR2 SVGIG (reference sequence). Losses at the gene ends were 7 bases for V and 6 bases for J; bases not matched to a gene: 9. The CDR3 consists of 13 residues. The CDR3 protein is CASIASGGREQYF. CDR3 in DNA: TGTGCCTCGATAGCTAGCGGGGGTCGCGAGCAGTACTTC.

The genes are TRBV6-1 and TRBJ2-3, with 7 bases aligning to TRBD2. Germline values: CDR1 MNHNS, CDR2 SASEGT. The J segment lost 3 bases and the V segment lost 0 bases, leaving 0 bases of the junction unmatched. This CDR3 spans 14 amino acids. CDR3 in amino acids: CASSEAGGTDTQYF. Here the CDR3 DNA reads TGTGCCAGCAGTGAAGCGGGGGGGACAGATACGCAGTATTTT.

The genes are TRBV5-4 and TRBJ1-5; TRBD1 aligns across 11 bases. Germline loops: CDR1 SGHNT, CDR2 YYREEE (reference sequence). The V gene end was trimmed by 4 bases and the J gene end by 9 bases; junction bases not matched to a gene: 9. CDR3 length: 15 amino acids. The CDR3 region has the DNA TGTGCCAGCAGCCTGGACAGGGGGCAGGGCTGGCCCCAGCATTTT. Its protein is CASSLDRGQGWPQHF.

The rearrangement links TRBV11-2 to TRBJ2-7; D unresolved. V dropped 5 bases and J dropped 2 bases, with 10 bases sitting between them. The CDR3 length is 13 residues. Germline assignment: CDR1 SGHAT and CDR2 FQNNGV. In nucleotides, the CDR3 is TGTGCCAGCAGCGGGCTCGTTACCTACGAGCAGTACTTC. Encoded protein: CASSGLVTYEQYF.

This clone was seen only once. The chain is built from TRBV9 and TRBJ1-6; the D is unclear. The CDR3 extends over 15 amino acids. Germline assignment: CDR1 SGDLS and CDR2 YYNGEE. V shed 3 bases and J shed 2 bases, with 9 bases lying between them. CDR3 loop: CASSDADPYNSPLHF. The CDR3 nucleotides read TGTGCCAGCAGCGATGCGGATCCCTATAATTCACCCCTCCACTTT.

The chain is built from TRBV7-9 and TRBJ1-5; TRBD1 agrees at 7 bases. CDR3 length: 16 amino acids. CDR1 SEHNR and CDR2 FQNEAQ come from the germline V gene (reference sequence). J was trimmed by 2 bases and V by 4 bases; bases with no gene match: 8. The CDR3 DNA reads TGTGCCAGCAGCTCCACTACAGGGGACGGCAATCAGCCCCAGCATTTT. It yields the protein CASSSTTGDGNQPQHF. Combining the CDR3 with reference TRBV7-9 and TRBJ1-5 gives the whole variable domain DTGVSQNPRHKITKRGQNVTFRCDPISEHNRLYWYRQTLGQGPEFLTYFQNEAQLEKSRLLSDRFSAERPKGSFSTLEIQRTEQGDSAMYLCASSSTTGDGNQPQHFGDGTRLSIL.

V and J are TRBV14 and TRBJ2-7; the D is unclear. There are 12 residues in the CDR3. Trimming took off 2 bases at V and 6 bases at J, with 8 bases between the two ends. CDR1 SGHDN and CDR2 FVKESK come from the germline V gene. The CDR3 sequence is CASSQSRSEQYF. The CDR3 DNA sequence: TGTGCCAGCAGCCAATCTCGGAGCGAGCAGTACTTC.

V and J are TRBV5-1 and TRBJ1-3, with 8 bases lining up with TRBD1. The CDR3 is made up of 15 amino acids. The ends lost 0 bases at V and 3 bases at J; junction bases unmatched: 2. Germline lookup yields CDR1 SGHRS and CDR2 YFSETQ. The CDR3 spells CASSLGTGLGNTIYF. The CDR3 DNA is TGCGCCAGCAGCTTGGGGACAGGGCTTGGAAACACCATATATTTT.